This section outlines one T cell receptor beta chain sequence together with its context. Its antigen is unidentified. Germline and junction disagree at one end, which may indicate a read error. The entry originates in a study of shared clonotypes between healthy human individuals. The wider study: Donors consisted of two women and a few men between 18 and 49. There were three CD4 naive, three CD4 memory, two CD8 naive and one CD8 memory plates per donor. Study observations and caveats: Apart from blood, nothing was sampled; tissue repertoires likely differ.

Germline lookup yields CDR1 DFQATT and CDR2 SNEGSKA (reference sequence). The length of the CDR3 is 11 residues. CD8 cells regarded as naive lacked CD45RO, were positively chosen for CCR7, and omitted terminally differentiated effector memory CD45RA+ cells. The data were produced by immunoSEQ multiplex PCR, yet TCRdb's version contains in-frame clones alone and is incomplete. The sample yields approximately 840,000 clones, 96% seen once. Sequencing was performed on naive CD8+ T cells sorted from blood. The receptor was isolated from a young man in good health. The chain couples TRBV20-1 to TRBJ2-7; 10 bases are shared with TRBD1. CDR3 sequence: CSASRQGAMDF. In nucleotides, the CDR3 is TGCAGTGCTAGCAGACAGGGGGCTATGGACTTC.